One TCR beta chain is described in this entry. This specimen comes from a study of technical replicates of blood from a few donors. Here immunoSEQ multiplex PCR was the method, and the copy in TCRdb shows in-frame clones only, minus some. The sample has tens of thousands of clones, about 89% seen once; the top ten hold roughly 0.27%. Germline V gene sequence: CDR1 MNHEY, CDR2 SVGAGI. The J segment lost 6 bases and the V segment lost 6 bases, leaving 8 bases of the junction unmatched. The CDR3 runs to 15 residues. The J gene is TRBJ1-2, the V gene TRBV6-5; TRBD1 aligns across 12 bases. Sequencing was carried out using T cells isolated from PBMCs. The receptor's source is a human donor in good health. The CDR3 protein is CASRHPGQGANGYTF. For the CDR3, the DNA is TGTGCCAGCAGGCATCCGGGACAGGGGGCGAATGGCTACACCTTC.